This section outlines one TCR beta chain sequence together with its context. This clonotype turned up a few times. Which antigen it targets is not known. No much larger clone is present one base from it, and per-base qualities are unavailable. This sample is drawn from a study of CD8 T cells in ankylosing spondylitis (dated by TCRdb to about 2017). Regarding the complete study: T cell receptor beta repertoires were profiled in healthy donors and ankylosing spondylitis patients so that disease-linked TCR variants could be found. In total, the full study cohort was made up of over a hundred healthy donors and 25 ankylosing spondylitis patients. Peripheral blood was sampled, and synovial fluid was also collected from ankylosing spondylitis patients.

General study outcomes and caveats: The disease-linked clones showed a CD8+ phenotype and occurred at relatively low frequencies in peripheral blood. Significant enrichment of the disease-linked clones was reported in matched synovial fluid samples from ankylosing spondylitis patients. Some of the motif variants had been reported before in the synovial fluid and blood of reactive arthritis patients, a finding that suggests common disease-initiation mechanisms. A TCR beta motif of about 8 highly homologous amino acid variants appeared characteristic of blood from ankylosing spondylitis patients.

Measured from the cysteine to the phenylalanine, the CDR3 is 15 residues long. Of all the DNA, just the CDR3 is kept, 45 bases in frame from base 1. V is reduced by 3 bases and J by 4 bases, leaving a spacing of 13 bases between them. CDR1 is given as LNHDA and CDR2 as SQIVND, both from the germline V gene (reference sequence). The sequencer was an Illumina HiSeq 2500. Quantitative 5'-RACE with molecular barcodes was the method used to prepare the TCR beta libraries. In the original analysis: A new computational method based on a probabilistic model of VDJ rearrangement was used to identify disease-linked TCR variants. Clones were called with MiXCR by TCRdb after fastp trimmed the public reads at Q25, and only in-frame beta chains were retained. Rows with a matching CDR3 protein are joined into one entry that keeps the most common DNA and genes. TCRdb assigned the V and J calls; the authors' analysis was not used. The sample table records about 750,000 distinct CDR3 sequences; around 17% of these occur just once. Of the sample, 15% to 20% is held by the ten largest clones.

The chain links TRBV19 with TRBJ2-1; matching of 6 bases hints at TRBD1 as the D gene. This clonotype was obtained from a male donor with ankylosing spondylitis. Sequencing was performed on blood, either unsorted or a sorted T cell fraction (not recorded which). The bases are TGTGCCAGTAGTATGGACAACAGGGCGTACAATGAGCAGTTCTTC. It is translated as CASSMDNRAYNEQFF.